The source of this TCR beta chain is a study of blood T cell repertoires in COVID-19. Study as a whole: The cDNA or gDNA used as material had been derived from T cells, B-cell-depleted T cells, or PBMCs.

CDR3 length equals 13 residues. Germline V gene data show CDR1 as GTSNPN and CDR2 as SVGIG (reference sequence). V was clipped by 2 bases and J by 6 bases, with 13 bases between them. Cohort assignment relied on participant-reported clinical history. Authors' analysis steps: Reference gene primers were amplified, and this amplification served to estimate nucleated cell counts. Measured with immunoSEQ multiplex PCR; TCRdb has only the in-frame clones, and not every one. The DNA was the basis for D and trimming; V, J and clone size are from that table. The data show 180,000 or so clones, about four fifths seen once.

Material: PBMCs or T cells enriched from blood (not recorded which). The receptor's source is a man between 35 and 55 years old who had recovered from COVID-19. The chain has TRBV30 and TRBJ1-2; D is possibly TRBD1 (6 bases). CDR3 amino acids: CAWSSIWTDGYTF. The CDR3 DNA reads as TGTGCCTGGAGTTCGATTTGGACAGATGGCTACACCTTC.